The source of this TCR beta chain is a study of shared clonotypes between healthy human individuals. Only in-frame clones appear in the TCRdb table, and some are missing; sequencing was by immunoSEQ multiplex PCR. The table includes around 2,000,000 clones, approximately 94% detected once. Notes on this clone: Antigen: not known.

Terminally differentiated effector memory CD45RA+ cells were left out of the naive CD8 fraction, which was CD45RO-negative and positively selected for CCR7. V lost 0 bases, J lost 6 bases, and 8 bases stayed unmatched. This CDR3 comprises 15 residues. Germline V CDR1 and CDR2: SGDLS, YYNGEE. Study-level results: Only a few donors were included, so the genetic and exposure-history diversity represented was limited. As a rule, naive subsets had a larger estimated richness than memory subsets. Across four donors, naive CD4 shared roughly 5%, naive CD8 around 4%, memory CD4 about 2.4%, memory CD8 0.4%.

The sample comprised naive CD8+ T cells sorted from blood. The rearrangement links TRBV9 to TRBJ1-1; 7 nucleotides agree with TRBD1. The clonotype was recovered from a man aged 18-30 years in good health. Written as DNA, the CDR3 is TGTGCCAGCAGCGTAGCTGCAGCAGGGGGTTCTGAAGCTTTCTTT. It specifies CASSVAAAGGSEAFF.